Each of the 17 T cell receptor beta chains below was sequenced from the same sample in a study of CD8+ T cells in alopecia areata (dated by TCRdb to 2017 to 2018). Library creation used the immunoSEQ multiplex PCR assay. To provide template for TCR sequencing, every sample had RNA extracted and reverse transcribed into cDNA. This is the immuneACCESS table as TCRdb keeps it, with only in-frame sequences that have V and J called. A part of the clones is gone; compared with another copy, unresolved V genes explain less than half, and the rest is unexplained. Counted in this sample were 65,000 to 70,000 clones; 60% of them appeared once. Approximately 15% of the sample is held by the ten biggest clonotypes. The time point label, read with the paper, signifies: baseline before oral tofacitinib. This specimen was CD8+ T cells sorted from blood, taken at week 0. Receptor source: a human donor with alopecia areata.

The chain couples TRBV9 to TRBJ2-7; D is perhaps TRBD1 (6 bases). Germline V gene sequence: CDR1 SGDLS, CDR2 YYNGEE. The CDR3 has 15 amino acids. V was clipped by 0 bases and J by 2 bases, with 12 bases between them. The CDR3 sequence is CASSVGQGRTYEQYF. The CDR3 nucleotides are TGTGCCAGCAGCGTAGGCCAGGGGAGAACCTACGAGCAGTACTTC.

The table lists this clone with a few counts. The V call is TRBV5-1, the J call TRBJ1-2; 7 bases align to TRBD1. CDR1 is SGHRS and CDR2 is YFSETQ in the germline V gene. J gave up 5 bases and V 7 bases, and 5 bases lay outside the gene matches. The CDR3 runs 12 residues. In nucleotides, the CDR3 is TGCGCCAGCGGACAGGACCCATATGGCTACACCTTC. Translated: CASGQDPYGYTF.

V and J are TRBV11-2 and TRBJ2-5; no clear D gene. CDR1 and CDR2 from the germline V gene are SGHAT and FQNNGV. V lost 4 bases to trimming and J lost 5 bases, with 14 bases between them. CDR3 length: 14 residues. DNA for the CDR3: TGTGCCAGCAGCTCACCGGGCCGCCGGGAGACCCAGTACTTC. Translation: CASSSPGRRETQYF. The full variable domain, with the rest looked up from reference TRBV11-2 and TRBJ2-5, is EAGVAQSPRYKIIEKRQSVAFWCNPISGHATLYWYQQILGQGPKLLIQFQNNGVVDDSQLPKDRFSAERLKGVDSTLKIQPAKLEDSAVYLCASSSPGRRETQYFGPGTRLLVL.

About this clone: It is likely a read error, because the conserved phenylalanine at the end of the CDR3 is missing. It is unclear where the CDR3 begins or ends on the DNA, so no DNA is shown, and the CDR3 is as TCRdb lists it. The chain recombines TRBV21-1 with TRBJ1-3; TRBD1, the table's D call, was not compared with the DNA. TRBV21-1 is a known pseudogene. The CDR3 is 12 residues long, ends included. The CDR3 loop is CASSKALYRTGS.

The chain is built from TRBV30 and TRBJ2-7; 8 nucleotides align to TRBD1. The CDR3 runs 16 residues. Per germline, CDR1 GTSNPN and CDR2 SVGIG (reference sequence). The V and J ends lost 1 base and 2 bases, in that order; junction bases with no gene match: 10. The DNA for the CDR3 is TGTGCCTGGAGTGCACTAGGACAGGGTGTCCCCTACGAGCAGTACTTC. This gives the protein CAWSALGQGVPYEQYF.

This chain uses TRBV11-1 with TRBJ1-5; no clear D gene. This CDR3 has 13 residues. V was cut by 1 base and J by 4 bases, with 5 bases left in between. CDR1 SGHAT and CDR2 FQDESV come from the germline V gene (reference sequence). CDR3 sequence: CASSLEPNQPQHF. In nucleotides, the CDR3 is TGTGCCAGCAGCTTAGAGCCGAATCAGCCCCAGCATTTT.

A few counts support this clone. The V call is TRBV27, the J call TRBJ2-1; D is unresolved. Looked up from germline, CDR1 is MNHEY and CDR2 is SMNVEV (reference sequence). The CDR3 consists of 13 residues. V lost 3 bases to trimming and J lost 6 bases, with 9 bases between them. CDR3 sequence reads: CASSLLGFNEQFF. CDR3 sequence (DNA): TGTGCCAGCAGTTTGTTAGGGTTCAATGAGCAGTTCTTC.

The chain employs TRBV5-6 and TRBJ1-5; 7 nucleotides align to TRBD1. Germline V CDR1 and CDR2: SGHDT, YYEEEE. V shed 2 bases, J shed 2 bases, and the junction held 1 base outside the gene matches. This CDR3 comprises 14 residues. The CDR3 protein is CASSFRGGNQPQHF. In DNA form, the CDR3 reads TGTGCCAGCAGCTTCAGGGGGGGCAATCAGCCCCAGCATTTT.

CDR3 amino acids: CASSLDPGYTEAFF. The CDR3 DNA sequence: TGCGCCAGCAGCTTGGATCCAGGATACACTGAAGCTTTCTTT. The V gene is TRBV5-1, the J gene TRBJ1-1; no clear D. Germline V gives CDR1 SGHRS, CDR2 YFSETQ. Trimming stripped 0 bases from V and 3 bases from J, with 9 bases between. The CDR3 consists of 14 residues.

This clone is categorized as hyperexpanded (1% or more). The chain couples TRBV13 to TRBJ1-4; unclear D gene. V lost 5 bases and J lost 0, with 7 bases in between. This CDR3 is 14 amino acids long. Looked up from germline, CDR1 is PRHDT and CDR2 is FYEKMQ (reference sequence). DNA of the CDR3: TGTGCCAGCAGCGAAAGTGCAACTAATGAAAAACTGTTTTTT. This translates into CASSESATNEKLFF. The full variable domain, rest sourced from reference TRBV13 and TRBJ1-4, is AAGVIQSPRHLIKEKRETATLKCYPIPRHDTVYWYQQGPGQDPQFLISFYEKMQSDKGSIPDRFSAQQFSDYHSELNMSSLELGDSALYFCASSESATNEKLFFGSGTQLSVL.

This clone was detected only a few times. The chain employs TRBV13 and TRBJ2-5; D not certain. Germline loops: CDR1 PRHDT, CDR2 FYEKMQ (reference sequence). CDR3 size: 12 residues. Trimming removed 1 base at V and 5 bases at J, with 5 bases between. The CDR3, as DNA: TGTGCCAGCAGCTTAGAACGGGAGACCCAGTACTTC. Amino acid sequence: CASSLERETQYF.

This clone was seen a single time. The chain links TRBV5-1 to TRBJ2-1; 15 bases match TRBD2. J lost 4 bases, V lost 1 base, and 12 bases had no gene match. CDR1 SGHRS and CDR2 YFSETQ come from the germline V gene. The length of the CDR3 is 20 residues. The CDR3 reads CASSLFGTSGRTYAYNEQFF. The CDR3 DNA is TGCGCCAGCAGCTTGTTCGGGACTAGCGGGAGGACTTACGCATACAATGAGCAGTTCTTC.

This clone was detected only a few times. The chain joins TRBV6-5 to TRBJ2-5; perhaps TRBD1 as D (6 bases). The CDR3 sequence is 14 residues long. Deletions cut 5 bases from V and 5 bases from J, with 15 bases between. From germline, CDR1 is MNHEY and CDR2 SVGAGI. In nucleotides, the CDR3 is TGTGCCAGCAGTAGGGGGAGTTTGGGGGAGACCCAGTACTTC. Amino acid sequence: CASSRGSLGETQYF.

The chain uses TRBV2 and TRBJ1-2; 7 bases are a match to TRBD1. The CDR3 sequence is 11 residues long. The germline gives CDR1 SNHLY, CDR2 FYNNEI. Trimming took 6 bases from V and 8 from J; bases not matched to a gene: 3. The CDR3: CASRTGWGYTF. The CDR3, as DNA: TGTGCCAGCAGGACAGGGTGGGGCTACACCTTC.

This clone was observed a few times. The rearrangement links TRBV30 to TRBJ2-3; TRBD1 might be the D (5 bases). Trimming stripped 1 base from V and 3 bases from J, with 8 bases between. The CDR3 is made up of 13 amino acids. Germline V gives CDR1 GTSNPN, CDR2 SVGIG (reference sequence). The DNA of the CDR3 is TGTGCCTGGAGTGGGGGCCTGACAGATACGCAGTATTTT. Translated, it gives CAWSGGLTDTQYF.

This clone was detected a few times. This chain links TRBV7-3 with TRBJ2-5; no definite D call. CDR1 is SGHTA, CDR2 FQGTGA, per germline. The CDR3 loop spans 14 amino acids. V lost 1 base, J lost 1 base, and 7 bases lay in between. The CDR3 DNA reads as TGTGCCAGCAGCTTAATTGGCCTCCAAGAGACCCAGTACTTC. Its protein is CASSLIGLQETQYF.

This chain joins TRBV10-3 and TRBJ2-5; a possible D gene is TRBD2 (5 bases). The CDR3 loop spans 13 amino acids. V gave up 10 bases and J gave up 0 bases, with 12 bases separating them. CDR1 and CDR2 (germline): ENHRY, SYGVKD. CDR3 residues: CATTSGDQETQYF. CDR3 sequence (DNA): TGTGCCACCACATCCGGGGACCAAGAGACCCAGTACTTC.